The 20 T cell receptor beta chains presented below share a single source sample, sequenced in a study of OX40 agonist ivuxolimab in advanced cancers. Library method: the immunoSEQ multiplex PCR assay. TCRdb provides this immuneACCESS table in a form limited to in-frame rearrangements. Some clones are lacking; in checked studies, under half of them reflect an unresolved V gene, and why the rest are absent is not known. In this sample the table shows about 19,000 clones, roughly 88% of which occur a single time. The top ten clonotypes cover about an eighth of the sample. Source: CD4+ or CD8+ T cells sorted from blood, taken in a trial of the OX40 agonist ivuxolimab. These TCRs come from an adult with an advanced solid tumor such as melanoma, head and neck, liver or kidney cancer.

V gene TRBV9 combines with J gene TRBJ2-2, with 15 nucleotides matching TRBD2. V lost 4 bases to trimming and J lost 5 bases; unmatched junction nucleotides: 3. The germline V gene encodes CDR1 SGDLS and CDR2 YYNGEE. There are 16 residues in the CDR3. The DNA of the CDR3 is TGTGCCAGCAGCTTCGGGACTAGCGGGAGGACCGGGGAGCTGTTTTTT. It is translated as CASSFGTSGRTGELFF.

The chain uses TRBV7-8 and TRBJ2-3; D might be TRBD2 (5 bases). The CDR3 runs to 16 residues. The germline CDR1 and CDR2 sequences are SGHVS and FQNEAQ. Trimming left V 3 bases short and J 0 bases short, with 13 bases between. In nucleotides, the CDR3 is TGTGCCAGCAGCTTCCCCCGCAGCGGCAGCACAGATACGCAGTATTTT. Encoded protein: CASSFPRSGSTDTQYF.

The rearrangement uses TRBV19 and TRBJ2-3; D unresolved. The CDR3 runs 16 residues. Germline V gives CDR1 LNHDA, CDR2 SQIVND (reference sequence). Trimming left V 0 bases short and J 3 bases short, with 13 bases between. CDR3 amino acids: CASSIDHAPVTDTQYF. CDR3 coding DNA: TGTGCCAGTAGTATAGATCATGCCCCAGTGACAGATACGCAGTATTTT.

V and J are TRBV25-1 and TRBJ2-7; D is possibly TRBD2 (5 bases). This CDR3 spans 12 amino acids. The V end was cut by 6 bases, the J end by 3 bases, with 9 bases between. The germline V gene encodes CDR1 MGHDK and CDR2 SYGVNS. In DNA form, the CDR3 reads TGTGCCAGCAGGGAGAGGGACTACGAGCAGTACTTC. It translates to CASRERDYEQYF.

V usage is TRBV7-9 and J usage is TRBJ2-1; D gene ambiguous. The CDR3 loop spans 14 amino acids. Germline V gene lookup returns CDR1 SEHNR and CDR2 FQNEAQ (reference sequence). V lost 6 bases and J lost 4, with 13 bases in between. Here the CDR3 reads CASSPNKQYNEQFF. The CDR3 nucleotides are TGTGCCAGCAGTCCAAACAAGCAATACAATGAGCAGTTCTTC.

CDR3 bases: TGTGCCAGCAGTTTAATTTCTAGCGGGATTTACGAGCAGTACTTC. Residues: CASSLISSGIYEQYF. The rearrangement joins TRBV27 to TRBJ2-7, with 9 bases that match TRBD2. Germline assignment: CDR1 MNHEY and CDR2 SMNVEV (reference sequence). The CDR3 is made up of 15 amino acids. Trimming at V came to 2 bases and at J to 4 bases, leaving 6 bases not matched to a gene.

The chain links TRBV27 to TRBJ2-3; 8 nucleotides align to TRBD2. The CDR3 has 16 residues. The germline V gene has CDR1 MNHEY and CDR2 SMNVEV (reference sequence). Unmatched junction bases numbered 6, after V lost 0 bases and J lost 4 bases. Here the CDR3 reads CASSLSAGAWADTQYF. The CDR3 coding sequence is TGTGCCAGCAGTTTATCAGCGGGGGCCTGGGCAGATACGCAGTATTTT.

The V call is TRBV19, the J call TRBJ1-6; 7 nucleotides match TRBD1. The CDR3 is 16 residues long. After removal of 5 bases from V and 10 bases from J, the junction contained 14 bases not matched to a gene. Germline CDR1 and CDR2: LNHDA and SQIVND (reference sequence). The CDR3 loop reads CASSATWTGGRSPLHF. CDR3 coding DNA: TGTGCCAGTAGTGCAACTTGGACAGGCGGGCGATCACCCCTCCACTTT.

CDR3 sequence: CASSIDQFRGNQPQHF. The DNA for the CDR3 is TGTGCCAGTAGTATAGACCAATTCCGGGGCAATCAGCCCCAGCATTTT. The chain is built from TRBV19 and TRBJ1-5; D is undetermined. The V gene lost 0 bases and the J gene lost 2 bases, with 11 bases spanning the gap. The germline gives CDR1 LNHDA, CDR2 SQIVND (reference sequence). CDR3 length: 16 amino acids.

The chain links TRBV7-9 to TRBJ1-6; D is possibly TRBD1 (5 bases). V lost 3 bases and J 10 bases, leaving 10 bases between the germline ends. Looked up from germline, CDR1 is SEHNR and CDR2 is FQNEAQ (reference sequence). This CDR3 region has 13 residues. The CDR3 sequence is CASSFGGASPLHF. CDR3 in DNA: TGTGCCAGCAGCTTTGGGGGAGCCTCACCCCTCCACTTT.

The chain has TRBV2 and TRBJ1-1, with D uncertain. CDR1 SNHLY and CDR2 FYNNEI come from the germline V gene. V dropped 7 bases and J dropped 1 base, with 4 bases sitting between them. The CDR3 consists of 11 residues. The CDR3 DNA reads as TGTGCCAGCAAGGGGAACACTGAAGCTTTCTTT. This gives the protein CASKGNTEAFF. Complete variable domain (other parts from reference TRBV2 and TRBJ1-1): EPEVTQTPSHQVTQMGQEVILRCVPISNHLYFYWYRQILGQKVEFLVSFYNNEISEKSEIFDDQFSVERPDGSNFTLKIRSTKLEDSAMYFCASKGNTEAFFGQGTRLTVV.

This clone was observed a single time. The J gene is TRBJ1-1, the V gene TRBV7-9, with unresolved D. The CDR3 totals 12 residues. CDR1 and CDR2 (germline): SEHNR, FQNEAQ (reference sequence). Trimming cost V 5 bases and J 6 bases, with 10 bases left between them. In DNA, the CDR3 is TGTGCCAGCAGCCCTTCCACCTCTGAAGCTTTCTTT. It is translated as CASSPSTSEAFF. The full variable domain, in which reference TRBV7-9 and TRBJ1-1 provide the parts outside the CDR3, is DTGVSQNPRHKITKRGQNVTFRCDPISEHNRLYWYRQTLGQGPEFLTYFQNEAQLEKSRLLSDRFSAERPKGSFSTLEIQRTEQGDSAMYLCASSPSTSEAFFGQGTRLTVV.

This sequence joins TRBV5-5 and TRBJ2-3; D may be TRBD2 (6 bases). The CDR3 extends over 15 amino acids. Per germline, CDR1 SGHKS and CDR2 YYEKEE (reference sequence). Trimming stripped 0 bases from V and 3 bases from J, with 11 bases between. The CDR3 coding sequence is TGTGCCAGCAGCTTGGTGGCGACTAGAACAGATACGCAGTATTTT. Amino acids: CASSLVATRTDTQYF.

The chain combines TRBV5-1 with TRBJ1-2; D may be TRBD1 (5 bases). CDR3 length equals 16 residues. Germline V CDR1 and CDR2: SGHRS, YFSETQ. Trimming stripped 1 base from V and 1 base from J, with 14 bases between. The CDR3 protein is CASSLIPLDSNYGYTF. Written as DNA, the CDR3 is TGCGCCAGCAGCTTGATCCCCCTAGACAGTAACTATGGCTACACCTTC.

The V call is TRBV27, the J call TRBJ2-1; D might be TRBD2 (5 bases). CDR3 length: 13 residues. Germline V gives CDR1 MNHEY, CDR2 SMNVEV (reference sequence). The V end lost 4 bases, the J end lost 14 bases, and 18 bases lay between the germline ends. The CDR3: CASSWSGAGEKFF. In DNA form, the CDR3 reads TGTGCCAGCAGTTGGAGCGGAGCCGGGGAAAAGTTCTTC.

Here the CDR3 DNA reads TGCGCCAGCAGCCCCAAAGTGGCAGGGCCTAACTATGGCTACACCTTC. This sequence encodes CASSPKVAGPNYGYTF. The chain uses TRBV4-1 and TRBJ1-2; D possibly corresponds to TRBD1 (5 bases). Deletions cut 4 bases from V and 0 bases from J, with 15 bases between. The CDR3 length is 16 residues. Germline lookup yields CDR1 MGHRA and CDR2 YSYEKL.

This chain uses TRBV5-4 with TRBJ2-2, with 10 bases lining up with TRBD2. V shed 4 bases and J 7 bases; nucleotides not matched to a gene: 7. CDR1 is SGHNT and CDR2 is YYREEE in the germline V gene (reference sequence). The CDR3 sequence is 15 residues long. The CDR3 loop reads CASSPGLAVGGELFF. Here the CDR3 DNA reads TGTGCCAGCAGCCCCGGACTAGCGGTCGGCGGGGAGCTGTTTTTT.

The genes are TRBV7-6 and TRBJ2-7; D might be TRBD1 (8 bases). Germline CDR1 is SGHVS and CDR2 is FNYEAQ. Trimming left V 5 bases short and J 7 bases short, with 18 bases between. This CDR3 has 14 amino acids. DNA of the CDR3: TGTGCCAGCAGCGTGACAGGGGAGGGCTCGGAGCAGTACTTC. Encoded protein: CASSVTGEGSEQYF.

V and J are TRBV7-2 and TRBJ1-4; D gene ambiguous. The CDR3 spans 15 residues. V shed 1 base and J shed 2 bases, with 8 bases lying between them. Per germline, CDR1 SGHTA and CDR2 FQGNSA. The CDR3: CASSLGGFTNEKLFF. The CDR3 region has the DNA TGTGCCAGCAGCTTAGGGGGTTTTACTAATGAAAAACTGTTTTTT.

The chain combines TRBV27 with TRBJ2-2; no firm D call. Germline CDR1 is MNHEY and CDR2 is SMNVEV (reference sequence). The CDR3 contains 14 residues. Trimming pared 7 bases from V and 3 bases from J, leaving 12 bases between. CDR3 coding DNA: TGTGCCAGCACTATCAACAGCTACACCGGGGAGCTGTTTTTT. It codes for CASTINSYTGELFF.